Presented here are 13 T cell receptor beta chains from one specimen sequenced in a study of blood T cell repertoires in COVID-19. Profiled with immunoSEQ multiplex PCR; TCRdb holds only in-frame clones, not every one. The sample contains about 41,000 clones, roughly 83% of which appear only once. The sequencing sample was made of peripheral blood. These TCRs come from a woman aged 55-75 years with acute or convalescent COVID-19.

J is TRBJ1-2 and V is TRBV29-1, with 7 bases identical to TRBD1. The V and J ends lost 1 base and 7 bases, in that order; junction bases with no gene match: 9. The CDR3 is 14 residues long. Germline lookup yields CDR1 SQVTM and CDR2 ANQGSEA. The CDR3 DNA follows: TGCAGCGTTGAAGCTTCTTCACAGGGGAGTGGCTACACCTTC. It translates to CSVEASSQGSGYTF.

This clone was counted once. The chain combines TRBV4-1 with TRBJ1-4, with 7 bases identical to TRBD1. Germline CDR1 and CDR2: MGHRA and YSYEKL. The CDR3 has 17 residues. J lost 3 bases, V lost 1 base, and 8 bases had no gene match. CDR3 sequence (DNA): TGCGCCAGCAGCCAAGTCCAGGGGGGTTTGTCTAATGAAAAACTGTTTTTT. It codes for CASSQVQGGLSNEKLFF.

The CDR3 DNA reads as TGCGCCAGCAGCATCGGGACTAGCGGGGAAGAGACCCAGTACTTC. Translation gives CASSIGTSGEETQYF. The chain has TRBV5-1 and TRBJ2-5; TRBD2 agrees at 13 bases. This CDR3 has 15 residues. Germline V gene data show CDR1 as SGHRS and CDR2 as YFSETQ. Trimming cost V 4 bases and J 3 bases; bases outside gene matches: 3. Drawing the rest from reference TRBV5-1 and TRBJ2-5, the complete variable domain is KAGVTQTPRYLIKTRGQQVTLSCSPISGHRSVSWYQQTPGQGLQFLFEYFSETQRNKGNFPGRFSGRQFSNSRSEMNVSTLELGDSALYLCASSIGTSGEETQYFGPGTRLLVL.

This clone was observed a few times. V gene TRBV5-1 combines with J gene TRBJ2-7; D perhaps matches TRBD1 (5 bases). The germline CDR1 and CDR2 sequences are SGHRS and YFSETQ. This CDR3 comprises 14 residues. Trimming took 4 bases from V and 1 from J, leaving 12 bases between them. The CDR3 DNA follows: TGCGCCAGCAGCCCCGTGGGGCAGTCCTACGAGCAGTACTTC. Its protein product is CASSPVGQSYEQYF.

This chain links TRBV19 with TRBJ2-1; 10 bases are shared with TRBD1. The trim removed 6 bases at V and 3 bases at J, leaving 8 bases unmatched. The germline V gene has CDR1 LNHDA and CDR2 SQIVND (reference sequence). The CDR3 consists of 16 residues. CDR3 region: CASSRTGTGDYNEQFF. DNA for the CDR3: TGTGCCAGTAGCCGAACCGGGACAGGGGACTACAATGAGCAGTTCTTC.

This chain connects TRBV6-1 to TRBJ2-1, with a weak D call TRBD2 (5 bases). The V and J ends lost 3 bases and 3 bases respectively, with 9 bases between them. CDR1 and CDR2 (germline): MNHNS, SASEGT. This CDR3 contains 14 residues. As DNA, the CDR3 is TGTGCCAGCAGTGACGGGGATGTCTACAATGAGCAGTTCTTC. This sequence encodes CASSDGDVYNEQFF.

The CDR3 nucleotides read TGTGCCAGCCTCCCAAGGGACTTGGACTATGGCTACACCTTC. Residues: CASLPRDLDYGYTF. The chain combines TRBV2 with TRBJ1-2, with D tentatively TRBD1 (5 bases). Trimming took 8 bases from V and 3 from J, leaving 16 bases between them. This CDR3 region has 14 residues. The V gene's germline CDR1 is SNHLY and CDR2 FYNNEI. Drawing the rest from reference TRBV2 and TRBJ1-2, the complete variable domain is EPEVTQTPSHQVTQMGQEVILRCVPISNHLYFYWYRQILGQKVEFLVSFYNNEISEKSEIFDDQFSVERPDGSNFTLKIRSTKLEDSAMYFCASLPRDLDYGYTFGSGTRLTVV.

V gene TRBV18 combines with J gene TRBJ2-1, with no clear D. V shed 2 bases and J shed 7 bases, with 6 bases lying between them. This CDR3 contains 12 residues. In germline, CDR1 is KGHSH, CDR2 LQKENI. The CDR3 here is CASSPNMNEQFF. The CDR3 DNA sequence: TGTGCCAGCTCACCAAACATGAATGAGCAGTTCTTC. The full variable domain, in which reference TRBV18 and TRBJ2-1 provide the parts outside the CDR3, is NAGVMQNPRHLVRRRGQEARLRCSPMKGHSHVYWYRQLPEEGLKFMVYLQKENIIDESGMPKERFSAEFPKEGPSILRIQQVVRGDSAAYFCASSPNMNEQFFGPGTRLTVL.

The table lists this clone with a count of one. V and J are TRBV19 and TRBJ2-2; the D is unclear. The CDR3 spans 12 residues. Germline V gene sequence: CDR1 LNHDA, CDR2 SQIVND (reference sequence). V lost 5 bases and J 5 bases, leaving 6 bases between the germline ends. In DNA, the CDR3 is TGTGCCAGTAGTCCCTATACCGGGGAGCTGTTTTTT. It codes for CASSPYTGELFF.

The genes are TRBV15 and TRBJ2-7, with 11 bases aligning to TRBD2. The CDR3 contains 17 residues. Germline V gene data show CDR1 as LNHNV and CDR2 as YYDKDF (reference sequence). The ends lost 0 bases at V and 1 base at J; junction bases unmatched: 5. CDR3 in amino acids: CATSRETSGSLSYEQYF. CDR3 bases: TGTGCCACCAGCAGAGAAACTAGCGGGAGTTTATCCTACGAGCAGTACTTC.

The chain recombines TRBV29-1 with TRBJ1-1; D is unclear. Trimming took 4 bases from V and 4 from J, leaving 22 bases between them. Germline loops: CDR1 SQVTM, CDR2 ANQGSEA. The CDR3 covers 16 residues. CDR3 sequence: CSVARLSVYRGTEAFF. DNA of the CDR3: TGCAGCGTTGCCCGGCTCTCAGTCTACCGGGGCACTGAAGCTTTCTTT.

The chain recombines TRBV3-1 (or the pseudogene TRBV3-2) with TRBJ2-5; 7 bases fit TRBD1. After removal of 1 base from V and 1 base from J, the junction contained 3 bases not matched to a gene. CDR1 LGHDT and CDR2 YNNKEL come from the germline V gene (reference sequence). The CDR3 contains 15 residues. The CDR3 loop is CASSQGWDSQETQYF. The CDR3 coding sequence is TGTGCCAGCAGCCAAGGGTGGGACAGCCAAGAGACCCAGTACTTC.

The V and J genes are TRBV19 and TRBJ1-5; 8 nucleotides match TRBD1. The CDR3 is 14 amino acids. Germline loops: CDR1 LNHDA, CDR2 SQIVND (reference sequence). Trimming removed 5 bases from V and 6 bases from J; junction bases left unmatched: 6. The DNA for the CDR3 is TGTGCCAGTAGTCTCCGACAGGGGCTTCAGCCCCAGCATTTT. Translation gives CASSLRQGLQPQHF.